This T cell receptor (beta chain) was retrieved from a study of blood T cell repertoires in COVID-19. As for the study in general: Acute and convalescent COVID-19 specimens originated in the United States, Italy and Spain. T cells, B-cell-depleted T cells, or PBMCs supplied cDNA or gDNA.

Germline CDR1 is SEHNR and CDR2 is FQNEAQ (reference sequence). This CDR3 is built from 14 residues. V shed 5 bases and J 7 bases; nucleotides not matched to a gene: 9. Original handling: Scientists estimated how many nucleated cells there were by amplifying reference gene primers. Generated by immunoSEQ multiplex PCR, the TCRdb table keeps only in-frame clones and is missing some. That table gives V, J and clone size, and the DNA gave D and trimming. The sample has tens of thousands of clones, approximately 77% seen once; the top ten hold under 35%. The source is a human donor in a cohort sampled during active COVID-19. The chain uses TRBV7-9 and TRBJ1-1; TRBD1 aligns across 8 bases. Sequencing was done on a sample of peripheral blood. The CDR3: CASSPQQGVVEAFF. The CDR3 DNA reads as TGTGCCAGCAGCCCCCAACAGGGGGTCGTTGAAGCTTTCTTT.